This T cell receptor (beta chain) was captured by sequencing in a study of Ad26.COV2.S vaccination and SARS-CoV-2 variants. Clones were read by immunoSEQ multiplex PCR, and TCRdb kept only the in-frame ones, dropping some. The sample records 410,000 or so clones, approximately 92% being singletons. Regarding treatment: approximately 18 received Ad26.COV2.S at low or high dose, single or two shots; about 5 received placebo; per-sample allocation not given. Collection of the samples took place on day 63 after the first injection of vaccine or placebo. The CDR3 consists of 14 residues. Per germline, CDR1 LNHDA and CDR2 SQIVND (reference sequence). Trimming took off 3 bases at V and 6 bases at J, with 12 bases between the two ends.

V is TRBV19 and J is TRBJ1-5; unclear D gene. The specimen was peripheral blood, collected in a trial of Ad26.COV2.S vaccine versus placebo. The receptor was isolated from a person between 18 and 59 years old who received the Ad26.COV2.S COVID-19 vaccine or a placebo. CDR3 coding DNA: TGTGCCAGTAGTATTGGTTTGGAGAGTCAGCCCCAGCATTTT. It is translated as CASSIGLESQPQHF.